One and the same sample provided the 20 T cell receptor beta chains below, sequenced in a study of T cells after yellow fever vaccination. TCRdb recomputed calls from the 5' RACE reads with MiXCR, one row per CDR3 protein. This sample carries under 300,000 distinct CDR3 sequences, roughly 7.2% of them seen once, and the ten largest clones take about 0.85%. The sequences come from CD4+ T cells sorted from PBMCs, collected 15 days after the yellow fever booster vaccination. All receptors derive from a man younger than 45 who received the YFV17D yellow fever vaccine.

This sequence joins TRBV20-1 and TRBJ1-1, with no clear D. The V end was cut by 4 bases, the J end by 1 base, with 10 bases between. Per germline, CDR1 DFQATT and CDR2 SNEGSKA (reference sequence). This CDR3 region has 13 residues. The CDR3 bases are TGCAGTGCTAATAAGGTCGCGAACACTGAAGCTTTCTTT. Translating it yields CSANKVANTEAFF.

This clonotype was seen many times. J is TRBJ2-3 and V is TRBV24-1, with 9 bases aligning to TRBD1. V shed 1 base, J shed 4 bases, and the junction held 5 bases outside the gene matches. Germline V gives CDR1 KGHDR, CDR2 SFDVKD. CDR3 length: 16 amino acids. The chain's CDR3 is CATSDFRGQGSDTQYF. CDR3 nucleotide sequence: TGTGCCACCAGTGATTTTCGGGGACAGGGATCAGATACGCAGTATTTT.

The V gene is TRBV4-3, the J gene TRBJ2-1; TRBD2 aligns across 7 bases. The CDR3 consists of 15 residues. V was clipped by 2 bases and J by 9 bases; unmatched bases: 10. CDR1 and CDR2 from the germline V gene are LGHNA and YSLEER. Here the CDR3 DNA reads TGCGCCAGCAGCCAAAATTCCTTAGCGGGTTCTGAGCAGTTCTTC. Its translation: CASSQNSLAGSEQFF.

This clonotype was seen more than once but under ten times. This chain links TRBV7-2 with TRBJ2-1; no clear D. The CDR3 spans 13 residues. V shed 0 bases and J shed 7 bases, with 7 bases lying between them. Germline CDR1 reads SGHTA; CDR2 reads FQGNSA. CDR3 loop: CASSLAHGNEQFF. CDR3 DNA: TGTGCCAGCAGCTTAGCGCATGGAAATGAGCAGTTCTTC.

This chain links TRBV2 with TRBJ2-5, with TRBD2 identical over 14 bases. V lost 3 bases and J lost 6; bases outside the gene matches: 3. CDR1 is SNHLY, CDR2 FYNNEI, per germline. The CDR3 consists of 15 residues. The CDR3 is CASSEGLAGVKTQYF. DNA of the CDR3: TGTGCCAGCAGTGAGGGACTAGCGGGAGTTAAGACCCAGTACTTC.

This clonotype was detected ten times or more. The rearrangement uses TRBV12-3 or TRBV12-4 and TRBJ2-4, with TRBD1 matching over 9 bases. V shed 4 bases, J shed 8 bases, and the junction held 3 bases outside the gene matches. This CDR3 has 13 residues. The CDR3 DNA reads as TGTGCCAGCAGTTGGACAGGGGAGGACATTCAGTACTTC. Protein product: CASSWTGEDIQYF.

This clonotype was counted many times. The chain is built from TRBV12-3 or TRBV12-4 and TRBJ2-5; 7 bases are a match to TRBD1. Trimming cost V 10 bases and J 5 bases; bases outside gene matches: 19. CDR3 length equals 16 residues. The DNA for the CDR3 is TGTGCCACCTCCGCGAATAGAGGGGGCATCGGGGAGACCCAGTACTTC. Its translation is CATSANRGGIGETQYF.

This clonotype came up a few times. V usage is TRBV2 and J usage is TRBJ1-2, with D uncertain. V lost 8 bases and J lost 8, with 15 bases in between. The CDR3 extends over 12 amino acids. Germline V CDR1 and CDR2: SNHLY, FYNNEI. The CDR3 here is CASPREAIGYTF. The CDR3 DNA is TGTGCCAGCCCGCGAGAGGCGATCGGCTACACCTTC.

The rearrangement joins TRBV5-1 to TRBJ2-5; TRBD2 matches at 9 bases. CDR1 is SGHRS, CDR2 YFSETQ, per germline. The trim removed 0 bases at V and 0 bases at J, leaving 3 bases unmatched. The length of the CDR3 is 16 residues. For the CDR3, the DNA is TGCGCCAGCAGCTTGGGCCTAGCGGGGAACCAAGAGACCCAGTACTTC. This encodes CASSLGLAGNQETQYF.

The table lists this clonotype with many counts. The V call is TRBV6-6, the J call TRBJ1-6, with D unresolved. The CDR3 is 13 amino acids. Germline CDR1 MNHNY, CDR2 SVGAGI (reference sequence). The CDR3 DNA follows: TGTGCAACAGAGGCATCAAATAATTCACCCCTCCACTTT. Its protein product is CATEASNNSPLHF.

This clonotype was seen a few times. The gene calls are TRBV7-9 and TRBJ2-7; no clear D. V lost 5 bases to trimming and J lost 3 bases, with 17 bases between them. This CDR3 has 15 amino acids. Germline V lookup: CDR1 SEHNR, CDR2 FQNEAQ (reference sequence). This CDR3 reads CASSQRTDPFYEQYF. CDR3 DNA sequence: TGTGCCAGCAGCCAAAGGACCGACCCTTTCTACGAGCAGTACTTC.

This clonotype was counted only a few times. The chain has TRBV20-1 and TRBJ2-7, with D possibly called TRBD1 or TRBD2 (6 bases each). Germline loops: CDR1 DFQATT, CDR2 SNEGSKA (reference sequence). This CDR3 comprises 14 residues. CDR3 coding DNA: TGCAGCCTTCCGCGAGAGGGGGGATGGGGTGAGCAGTACTTC. Its protein product is CSLPREGGWGEQYF.

The chain couples TRBV24-1 to TRBJ2-3; 8 bases map to TRBD2. The V gene end was trimmed by 8 bases and the J gene end by 5 bases; junction bases not matched to a gene: 14. CDR1 and CDR2 (germline): KGHDR, SFDVKD. The CDR3 totals 16 residues. The chain's CDR3 is CATKSSGAGGGDTQYF. The CDR3 nucleotides are TGTGCCACCAAATCCTCGGGGGCGGGAGGAGGAGATACGCAGTATTTT.

A note on this clonotype: This could be a read error, since a much larger clone is one nucleotide away. The gene calls are TRBV6-6 and TRBJ1-1, with D uncertain. The length of the CDR3 is 11 residues. Per germline, CDR1 MNHNY and CDR2 SVGAGI (reference sequence). Deletions cut 11 bases from V and 5 bases from J, with 12 bases between. This CDR3 is CASRPETEAFF. CDR3 bases: TGTGCCTCACGGCCTGAGACTGAAGCTTTCTTT.

The chain carries TRBV7-8 and TRBJ1-5; 10 nucleotides agree with TRBD1. In germline, CDR1 is SGHVS, CDR2 FQNEAQ. This CDR3 comprises 16 residues. Unmatched junction bases numbered 8, after V lost 5 bases and J lost 4 bases. CDR3 coding DNA: TGTGCCAGCAGCGAGCGGGACAGGGGTTGGAATCAGCCCCAGCATTTT. It is translated as CASSERDRGWNQPQHF.

In its sample, this clonotype was seen many times. The chain couples TRBV20-1 to TRBJ1-2; D unclear. The CDR3 runs 12 residues. The germline CDR1 and CDR2 sequences are DFQATT and SNEGSKA (reference sequence). Trimming cost V 6 bases and J 4 bases, with 12 bases left between them. Written as DNA, the CDR3 is TGCAGTGCCCCGGCGGACCTCTATGGCTACACCTTC. Translation gives CSAPADLYGYTF.

This clonotype has only a few counts. This chain uses TRBV5-1 with TRBJ2-1; D call uncertain. Germline V gene lookup returns CDR1 SGHRS and CDR2 YFSETQ. This CDR3 spans 13 amino acids. V was clipped by 7 bases and J by 5 bases, with 13 bases between them. The CDR3 sequence is CASRRSAHNEQFF. CDR3 bases: TGCGCCAGCCGAAGGTCAGCGCACAATGAGCAGTTCTTC. Supplemented by reference TRBV5-1 and TRBJ2-1, the full variable domain reads KAGVTQTPRYLIKTRGQQVTLSCSPISGHRSVSWYQQTPGQGLQFLFEYFSETQRNKGNFPGRFSGRQFSNSRSEMNVSTLELGDSALYLCASRRSAHNEQFFGPGTRLTVL.

The chain combines TRBV7-2 with TRBJ2-4, with D possibly being TRBD2 (6 bases). Trimming removed 1 base at V and 9 bases at J, with 13 bases between. The CDR3 is 14 residues long. The germline CDR1 and CDR2 sequences are SGHTA and FQGNSA. Here the CDR3 DNA reads TGTGCCAGCAGCTTAGGGACTAACGTGGGCATTCAGTACTTC. This sequence encodes CASSLGTNVGIQYF.

This chain joins TRBV28 and TRBJ2-2, with D hard to call. CDR3 length: 13 amino acids. From germline, CDR1 is MDHEN and CDR2 SYDVKM. V lost 6 bases and J lost 4, with 9 bases in between. CDR3 in DNA: TGTGCCAGCAGACAAGGGTTCACCGGGGAGCTGTTTTTT. It translates to CASRQGFTGELFF. Drawing the rest from reference TRBV28 and TRBJ2-2, the complete variable domain is DVKVTQSSRYLVKRTGEKVFLECVQDMDHENMFWYRQDPGLGLRLIYFSYDVKMKEKGDIPEGYSVSREKKERFSLILESASTNQTSMYLCASRQGFTGELFFGEGSRLTVL.

The J gene is TRBJ1-1, the V gene TRBV9, with D possibly TRBD1 on 6 matching bases. Germline values: CDR1 SGDLS, CDR2 YYNGEE. This CDR3 spans 15 amino acids. V was clipped by 2 bases and J by 0 bases, with 11 bases between them. CDR3 residues: CASSVGDRLNTEAFF. CDR3 coding DNA: TGTGCCAGCAGCGTGGGAGACAGGTTGAACACTGAAGCTTTCTTT.